These 25 T cell receptor beta chains were all obtained from the same sample, sequenced in a study of T cell clonotyping in hematopoietic cell transplantation. Sequenced by immunoSEQ multiplex PCR; TCRdb stores in-frame clones only, minus some. This sample has tens of thousands of clones, with approximately 80% found just once. Sample time point: recipient sample about 28 days before transplant, after cytoreduction. The source was peripheral blood mononuclear cells, collected before stem cell transplant. These receptor sequences come from a man aged 55 to 69 with myelodysplastic syndrome. Some clones in this sample may be carry-over from other donors' samples.

This clone was found a few times. This rearrangement joins TRBV5-1 to TRBJ2-7; D gene ambiguous. V dropped 4 bases and J dropped 7 bases, with 9 bases sitting between them. The CDR3 loop spans 11 amino acids. Germline loops: CDR1 SGHRS, CDR2 YFSETQ. The CDR3 DNA follows: TGCGCCAGCAGCCTGCTTGAGGAGCAGTACTTC. Translated, it gives CASSLLEEQYF.

The CDR3 coding sequence is TGTGCCAGCAGAAACACAGGGAACACTGAAGCTTTCTTT. Translated: CASRNTGNTEAFF. This chain uses TRBV27 with TRBJ1-1, with D possibly TRBD1 on 5 matching bases. CDR3 length equals 13 residues. The V end lost 6 bases, the J end lost 1 base, and 9 bases lay between the germline ends. CDR1 is MNHEY, CDR2 SMNVEV, per germline (reference sequence).

J is TRBJ2-7 and V is TRBV5-3; 7 bases are shared with TRBD1. TRBV5-3 is noted as an ORF with a role that remains uncertain. The V gene end was trimmed by 0 bases and the J gene end by 2 bases; junction bases not matched to a gene: 11. This CDR3 spans 17 amino acids. The CDR3 nucleotides are TGTGCCAGAAGCTTGGCATTCGGGGACAGAGTTACCTACGAGCAGTACTTC. It translates to CARSLAFGDRVTYEQYF.

The V and J genes are TRBV11-1 and TRBJ2-3; D possibly uses TRBD1 or TRBD2 (5 bases each). The V end lost 5 bases, the J end lost 6 bases, and 21 bases lay between the germline ends. Germline lookup yields CDR1 SGHAT and CDR2 FQDESV (reference sequence). There are 16 residues in the CDR3. This CDR3 reads CASSIAGTRGRDTQYF. The CDR3 nucleotides are TGTGCCAGCAGCATTGCCGGGACCCGGGGTCGGGATACGCAGTATTTT. Based on the CDR3 plus reference TRBV11-1 and TRBJ2-3, the full variable domain is EAEVAQSPRYKITEKSQAVAFWCDPISGHATLYWYRQILGQGPELLVQFQDESVVDDSQLPKDRFSAERLKGVDSTLKIQPAELGDSAMYLCASSIAGTRGRDTQYFGPGTRLTVL.

The chain combines TRBV5-1 with TRBJ2-6, with TRBD1 matching over 9 bases. V was pared by 4 bases and J by 4 bases, with 6 bases of the junction left unmatched. There are 16 residues in the CDR3. Germline assignment: CDR1 SGHRS and CDR2 YFSETQ. Written as DNA, the CDR3 is TGCGCCAGCAGCACGGGACAGGGTCTCGGGGCCAACGTCCTGACTTTC. Amino acid sequence: CASSTGQGLGANVLTF.

Here the CDR3 reads CASSPDNRGNEQFF. In DNA, the CDR3 is TGTGCCAGCTCACCCGACAACAGGGGAAATGAGCAGTTCTTC. This chain joins TRBV18 and TRBJ2-1, with TRBD1 identical over 7 bases. This CDR3 spans 14 amino acids. With V trimmed by 3 bases and J by 7 bases, 6 bases remained unmatched. Germline V gene lookup returns CDR1 KGHSH and CDR2 LQKENI.

This chain uses TRBV30 with TRBJ1-2; D remains ambiguous. This CDR3 has 11 amino acids. Germline V gene sequence: CDR1 GTSNPN, CDR2 SVGIG (reference sequence). Trimming took off 1 base at V and 5 bases at J, with 5 bases between the two ends. For the CDR3, the DNA is TGTGCCTGGAGTGCCCAGTATGGCTACACCTTC. As protein: CAWSAQYGYTF.

The CDR3 loop is CASSRGTGVVEQYF. The CDR3, as DNA: TGTGCCAGCTCGAGGGGGACAGGGGTAGTGGAGCAGTACTTC. The genes are TRBV7-8 and TRBJ2-7; 10 bases are shared with TRBD1. Germline V gene sequence: CDR1 SGHVS, CDR2 FQNEAQ. CDR3 size: 14 residues. The V segment lost 8 bases and the J segment 7 bases; nucleotides outside the gene matches: 11. Full variable domain (missing parts from reference TRBV7-8 and TRBJ2-7): GAGVSQSPRYKVAKRGQDVALRCDPISGHVSLFWYQQALGQGPEFLTYFQNEAQLDKSGLPSDRFFAERPEGSVSTLKIQRTQQEDSAVYLCASSRGTGVVEQYFGPGTRLTVT.

The chain combines TRBV11-2 with TRBJ2-7; D uncertain. CDR1 SGHAT and CDR2 FQNNGV come from the germline V gene. There are 14 residues in the CDR3. Trimming took 5 bases from V and 2 from J, leaving 13 bases between them. The CDR3 here is CASSPDMVTYEQYF. The CDR3, as DNA: TGTGCCAGCAGCCCGGATATGGTTACCTACGAGCAGTACTTC. The variable domain in full, with the rest retrieved from reference TRBV11-2 and TRBJ2-7, is EAGVAQSPRYKIIEKRQSVAFWCNPISGHATLYWYQQILGQGPKLLIQFQNNGVVDDSQLPKDRFSAERLKGVDSTLKIQPAKLEDSAVYLCASSPDMVTYEQYFGPGTRLTVT.

V and J are TRBV21-1 and TRBJ2-7; the table's D call TRBD1 went unverified against the DNA. TRBV21-1 is a pseudogene locus. This CDR3 spans 18 amino acids. CDR3 DNA sequence: TGTGCCAGCAGCAGGGGACAGGGGGAACCACGGCCTTCCTACGAGCAGTACTTC. Its translation is CASSRGQGEPRPSYEQYF.

V usage is TRBV5-1 and J usage is TRBJ1-6; no reliable D call. The V and J ends lost 0 bases and 2 bases respectively, with 9 bases between them. The germline CDR1 and CDR2 sequences are SGHRS and YFSETQ. CDR3 length equals 16 residues. CDR3 in amino acids: CASSLDPLTYNSPLHF. The CDR3 DNA reads as TGCGCCAGCAGCTTGGACCCTCTTACCTATAATTCACCCCTCCACTTT.

The V and J genes are TRBV30 and TRBJ1-1; D might be TRBD1 (5 bases). Germline V gives CDR1 GTSNPN, CDR2 SVGIG (reference sequence). The germline V and J ends were trimmed by 0 bases and 4 bases, with 12 bases remaining between them. The CDR3 is 14 amino acids. The CDR3: CAWSVGLGVTEAFF. The DNA of the CDR3 is TGTGCCTGGAGTGTGGGGCTGGGAGTCACTGAAGCTTTCTTT.

The chain employs TRBV7-2 and TRBJ1-1; D not certain. This CDR3 contains 12 residues. Trimming took 1 base from V and 11 from J, leaving 11 bases between them. CDR1 and CDR2 (germline): SGHTA, FQGNSA. Here the CDR3 reads CASSLGSLEAFF. The CDR3 DNA follows: TGTGCCAGCAGCTTAGGATCTCTGGAGGCTTTCTTT.

The chain uses TRBV19 and TRBJ1-1; tentative D call: TRBD1 (6 bases). Trimming pared 5 bases from V and 6 bases from J, leaving 13 bases between. From germline, CDR1 is LNHDA and CDR2 SQIVND (reference sequence). The CDR3 has 13 amino acids. The CDR3, as DNA: TGTGCCAGTAGTCGGCAGGGGTCCGCTGAAGCTTTCTTT. Translation gives CASSRQGSAEAFF.

The chain carries TRBV10-3 and TRBJ2-3, with 9 bases fitting TRBD1. CDR1 is ENHRY and CDR2 is SYGVKD in the germline V gene. V gave up 11 bases and J gave up 8 bases; unmatched junction bases: 14. The CDR3 is 14 residues long. This CDR3 is CAVAGTGTKGTQYF. DNA of the CDR3: TGTGCCGTAGCCGGGACAGGGACGAAGGGTACGCAGTATTTT.

There are a few counts of this clone. This sequence joins TRBV6-5 and TRBJ1-3; no definite D call. CDR1 and CDR2 from the germline V gene are MNHEY and SVGAGI. CDR3 length: 15 residues. With 5 bases removed from V and 0 bases from J, the gap between germline ends came to 11 bases. This CDR3 is CASSNGGISGNTIYF. The CDR3 DNA is TGTGCCAGCAGTAACGGCGGGATCTCTGGAAACACCATATATTTT.

This rearrangement joins TRBV7-6 to TRBJ2-7; 9 positions agree with TRBD1. Losses at the gene ends were 5 bases for V and 6 bases for J; bases not matched to a gene: 11. Per the germline V gene, CDR1 is SGHVS and CDR2 is FNYEAQ. The CDR3 consists of 15 residues. Here the CDR3 DNA reads TGTGCCAGCAGCCGAGGGACAGGGAATATACCCGAGCAGTACTTC. This sequence encodes CASSRGTGNIPEQYF.

The gene calls are TRBV30 and TRBJ1-2; 7 bases align to TRBD1. CDR1 is GTSNPN, CDR2 SVGIG, per germline (reference sequence). The CDR3 length is 13 residues. Trimming took 2 bases from V and 2 from J; bases not matched to a gene: 2. DNA of the CDR3: TGTGCCTGGAGTCAGACAGGGAACTATGGCTACACCTTC. Protein product: CAWSQTGNYGYTF.

The CDR3 is CASSPDSYSNQPQHF. CDR3 in DNA: TGTGCCAGCAGTCCGGACAGCTATAGCAATCAGCCCCAGCATTTT. The V call is TRBV28, the J call TRBJ1-5, with D maybe TRBD1 (6 bases). CDR1 and CDR2 (germline): MDHEN, SYDVKM. Trimming took off 5 bases at V and 0 bases at J, with 11 bases between the two ends. The CDR3 totals 15 residues.

The CDR3 is CASSYSTRVAGYGYTF. CDR3 DNA: TGTGCCAGCAGTTACTCGACAAGGGTTGCGGGCTATGGCTACACCTTC. This chain connects TRBV6-5 to TRBJ1-2; D is unresolved. V gave up 0 bases and J gave up 4 bases, with 15 bases separating them. Germline V lookup: CDR1 MNHEY, CDR2 SVGAGI. This CDR3 has 16 amino acids.

CDR3 nucleotides: TGTGCCAGCAGCGTAGGATCGGGGTTTAATGAAAAACTGTTTTTT. Residues: CASSVGSGFNEKLFF. The rearrangement links TRBV9 to TRBJ1-4, with no clear D. CDR3 length: 15 amino acids. Looked up from germline, CDR1 is SGDLS and CDR2 is YYNGEE. Trimming removed 0 bases at V and 4 bases at J, with 10 bases between.

The chain employs TRBV5-1 and TRBJ2-2, with a weak D call TRBD2 (5 bases). V was cut by 1 base and J by 2 bases, with 9 bases left in between. CDR3 size: 15 residues. The germline CDR1 and CDR2 sequences are SGHRS and YFSETQ. The CDR3 DNA reads TGCGCCAGCAGCTTGAGAGGGTTTAACACCGGGGAGCTGTTTTTT. Amino acid sequence: CASSLRGFNTGELFF.

V gene TRBV7-6 combines with J gene TRBJ2-5; a weak D match, TRBD1 (5 bases). V was trimmed by 5 bases and J by 4 bases, leaving 17 bases between them. Germline CDR1 is SGHVS and CDR2 is FNYEAQ. The length of the CDR3 is 15 residues. The CDR3 nucleotides are TGTGCCAGCAGCCCAGGACCCCAGGGTCGAGAGACCCAGTACTTC. It codes for CASSPGPQGRETQYF. The variable domain in full, completed from reference TRBV7-6 and TRBJ2-5, reads GAGVSQSPRYKVTKRGQDVALRCDPISGHVSLYWYRQALGQGPEFLTYFNYEAQQDKSGLPNDRFSAERPEGSISTLTIQRTEQRDSAMYRCASSPGPQGRETQYFGPGTRLLVL.

This chain connects TRBV15 to TRBJ2-5, with 10 bases fitting TRBD2. Germline CDR1 reads LNHNV; CDR2 reads YYDKDF (reference sequence). CDR3 length equals 16 residues. The ends lost 6 bases at V and 0 bases at J; junction bases unmatched: 7. The CDR3 DNA sequence: TGTGCCACCAGGCTAGCGGGGGCCTCGTACCAAGAGACCCAGTACTTC. It is translated as CATRLAGASYQETQYF.

The V call is TRBV7-2, the J call TRBJ2-7, with D tentatively TRBD1 (5 bases). The germline V gene has CDR1 SGHTA and CDR2 FQGNSA. V lost 5 bases and J lost 4, with 18 bases in between. The CDR3 contains 15 residues. CDR3 bases: TGTGCCAGCAGCCCCTCGTGGACATCCAATTACGAGCAGTACTTC. This gives the protein CASSPSWTSNYEQYF.